This TCR beta chain appears in the sequencing data of a study of CD8+ T cells in alopecia areata. Study conclusions and caveats: Persistence during tofacitinib was seen for many expanded lesional clones in scalp and blood. For lesional scalp, especially alopecia totalis/universalis, clonality was higher than in normal scalp. Scalp clonality and expanded CD8+ clones among the top 100 fell significantly with tofacitinib.

On this clone: Its matching antigen is unknown.

As for treatment: oral pan-JAK inhibitor, 5-10 mg twice daily. Peripheral blood samples and lesional scalp punch biopsies were obtained from alopecia areata patients. Sequencing relied on a cDNA template that was reverse transcribed from extracted RNA. Clones were read by immunoSEQ multiplex PCR, and TCRdb kept only the in-frame ones, dropping some. The sample has some 190,000 clones, about half seen once; the top ten hold 10%. This CDR3 spans 12 amino acids. V lost 5 bases and J 0 bases, leaving 7 bases between the germline ends. Germline CDR1 reads GTSNPN; CDR2 reads SVGIG (reference sequence). The sample was CD8+ T cells sorted from blood, taken around week 53, from a patient treated with tofacitinib. This TCR was sampled from a human donor with alopecia areata. The V call is TRBV30, the J call TRBJ1-2, with D unclear. The CDR3 DNA sequence: TGTGCCTGGGGACGGGCTAACTATGGCTACACCTTC. Translation gives CAWGRANYGYTF.